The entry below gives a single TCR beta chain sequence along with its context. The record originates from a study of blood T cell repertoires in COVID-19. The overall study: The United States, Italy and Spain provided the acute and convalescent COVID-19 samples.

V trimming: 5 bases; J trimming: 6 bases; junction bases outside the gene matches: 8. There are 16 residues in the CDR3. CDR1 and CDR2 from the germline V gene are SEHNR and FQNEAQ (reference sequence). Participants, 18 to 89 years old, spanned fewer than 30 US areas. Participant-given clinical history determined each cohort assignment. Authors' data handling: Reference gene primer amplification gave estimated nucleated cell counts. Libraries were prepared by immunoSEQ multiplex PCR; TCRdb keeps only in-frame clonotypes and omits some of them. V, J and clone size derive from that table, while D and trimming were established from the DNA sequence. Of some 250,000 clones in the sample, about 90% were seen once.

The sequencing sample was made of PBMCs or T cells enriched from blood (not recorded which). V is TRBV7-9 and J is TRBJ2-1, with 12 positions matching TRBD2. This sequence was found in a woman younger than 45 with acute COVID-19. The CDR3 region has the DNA TGTGCCAGCAGCCACACTAGCGGGGGGTTATTCAATGAGCAGTTCTTC. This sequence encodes CASSHTSGGLFNEQFF.